The clone carrying this T cell receptor beta chain has just one count. The authors' processing: ImmunoSEQ only sent back junction sequences with no quality scores, so filtering was done differently. Method: immunoSEQ multiplex PCR; TCRdb's copy keeps in-frame clones and lacks some. V and J calls and clone size are as listed in that table; D and trimming were resolved from the DNA. The profile shows 70,000 to 95,000 clones, about 63% of them singletons. These data originate in a study of shared clonotypes between healthy human individuals. Germline V gene sequence: CDR1 SQVTM, CDR2 ANQGSEA. The CDR3 is 13 amino acids. V lost 3 bases and J 4 bases, leaving 12 bases between the germline ends.

The chain employs TRBV29-1 and TRBJ1-1; no clear D. The receptor was isolated from a man in his thirties or forties in good health. Sequenced material: memory CD8+ T cells sorted from blood. Subset of the sample: CD45RO+ cells pooled with CCR7-negative TemRA cells. CDR3 sequence (DNA): TGCAGCGTTGACACGGGAGTTGCCACTGAAGCTTTCTTT. This codes for CSVDTGVATEAFF.